Listed below are T cell receptor delta chains from one sample, sequenced in a study of gamma-delta T cells after stem cell transplantation. TCRdb fed the RT-PCR reads into CATT to redo clone calling. The repertoire holds around 2,100 delta-chain clones, with around 1.9% as singletons. Sample: gamma-delta T cells. Source of these receptors: a human donor. It is not recorded whose cells these are; they may come from a transplant donor. Both conserved end residues are part of each CDR3. A D gene is named only where the DNA matches it firmly. A clone size is listed for some rows: how often the clone was seen (once, few, many), or a class if it is expanded.

D gene,V gene,J gene,clone size,CDR3 DNA,CDR3 protein
TRDD3,TRDV2,TRDJ1,large,TGTGCCTGTGACACTGTTTTTCTTTCTTCCGTACTGGGGGATCGCACCGATAAACTCATCTTT,CACDTVFLSSVLGDRTDKLIF
TRDD3,TRDV1,TRDJ1,medium-sized,TGTGCTCTTGGGGAACTAGTGCGTACTTACCGTCGGGGGATGTTGTACCCCGATAAACTCATCTTT,CALGELVRTYRRGMLYPDKLIF
TRDD3,TRDV2,TRDJ1,NA,TGTGCCTGTGACACCGTGGGTGGGGGATACGCGGACACCGATAAACTCATCTTT,CACDTVGGGYADTDKLIF
TRDD3,TRDV2,TRDJ1,NA,TGTGCCTGTGACACCGTCTCCTCCGGCCTCGAACTGGGGGACCTCACCGATAAACTCATCTTT,CACDTVSSGLELGDLTDKLIF
TRDD3,TRAV29/DV5,TRDJ1,medium-sized,TGTGCAGCAAGCGGCCCCTTTTTTTACTGGGGGATAACCGATAAACTCATCTTT,CAASGPFFYWGITDKLIF
TRDD3,TRDV2,TRDJ1,few,TGTGCCTGTGACGCCGTACTGGGGGATACAACCGATAAACTCATCTTT,CACDAVLGDTTDKLIF
TRDD3,TRDV2,TRDJ2,large,TGTGCCTGTGACGCCATTCCTATTGGGGGATCGACAGCACAACTCTTCTTT,CACDAIPIGGSTAQLFF
TRDD3,TRDV2,TRDJ3,NA,TGTGCCTGCGACACCGCCATTACTGGGGGATACGTCTCCTCCTGGGACACCCGACAGATGTTTTTC,CACDTAITGGYVSSWDTRQMFF
TRDD3,TRDV2,TRDJ1,few,TGTGCCTGTGACCCGATACTGGGGGATACGCAAGGGCCCTACACCGATAAACTCATCTTT,CACDPILGDTQGPYTDKLIF
NA,TRDV2,TRDJ1,large,TGTGCCTGTGACACCCTCCCCGGGAGGGCATACACCGATAAACTCATCTTT,CACDTLPGRAYTDKLIF
TRDD3,TRDV2,TRDJ1,NA,TGTGCCTGTGACTTACTGGGGGATAAGGCCACCGATAAACTCATCTTT,CACDLLGDKATDKLIF
NA,TRDV2,TRDJ1,medium-sized,TGTGCCTGTTCGGGGATTGGCTGGGGCCTCAGCGGCGGCGATAAACTCATCTTT,CACSGIGWGLSGGDKLIF
TRDD3,TRDV2,TRDJ3,NA,TGTGCCTGTGACACTATCCTACTGGGGGATACCTCCTGGGACACCCGACAGATGTTTTTC,CACDTILLGDTSWDTRQMFF
TRDD3,TRDV2,TRDJ1,NA,TGTGCCTGTGACTCACTGGGGGATACGGTGGACACCGATAAACTCATCTTT,CACDSLGDTVDTDKLIF
TRDD3,TRDV2,TRDJ1,large,TGTGCCTGTGACCCCCTGGGGGATAACGCCGATAAACTCATCTTT,CACDPLGDNADKLIF
TRDD3,TRDV2,TRDJ1,large,TGTGCCTGTGACCGACTGGGGGATAGCGATAAACTCATCTTT,CACDRLGDSDKLIF
TRDD3,TRDV2,TRDJ1,few,TGTGCCTGTGACACGGTACTGGGGGATACCGCTAAACTCATCTTT,CACDTVLGDTAKLIF
TRDD3,TRDV2,TRDJ1,medium-sized,TGTGCCTGTGACAAATTAATCCTTTCGTCACCCTCAACTCTTTCTTCTACTGGGGGACCCCTCGATAAACTCATCTTT,CACDKLILSSPSTLSSTGGPLDKLIF
TRDD3,TRDV2,TRDJ1,NA,TGTGCCTGTGACACGAGCTTCACTGGGGGATACATTGGCACCGATAAACTCATCTTT,CACDTSFTGGYIGTDKLIF
NA,TRDV2,TRDJ1,medium-sized,TGTGCCTGTGACAGAGTACTGGGTTCTCCGTCGTTTCCCTCGTACACCGATAAACTCATCTTT,CACDRVLGSPSFPSYTDKLIF
TRDD3,TRDV2,TRDJ1,NA,TGTGCCTGTGACTTACTGGGGGTGGAGGAATACACCGATAAACTCATCTTT,CACDLLGVEEYTDKLIF
TRDD3,TRDV2,TRDJ3,large,TGTGCCTGTGACACTATCCTACTGGGGGATACATCGAGCTCCTGGGACACCCGACAGATGTTTTTC,CACDTILLGDTSSSWDTRQMFF
TRDD3,TRDV2,TRDJ1,few,TGTGCCTGTGACGTACTGGGGGTCCCTGAGGGACTCATCTTT,CACDVLGVPEGLIF
TRDD3,TRDV2,TRDJ2,few,TGTGCCTGTGACACGGTGGGGGATACGCTTTCGAGACCGGCACAACTCTTCTTT,CACDTVGDTLSRPAQLFF
TRDD3,TRDV2,TRDJ1,few,TGTGCCTGTGACCCAATACTGGGGGACAAGGGAGGACTCATCTTT,CACDPILGDKGGLIF
TRDD3,TRDV1,TRDJ1,large,TGTGCTCTTGGGGAATTCCCTACGCGGAATTGGGGGATACACACCGATAAACTCATCTTT,CALGEFPTRNWGIHTDKLIF
TRDD3,TRDV2,TRDJ1,large,TGTGCCTGTGACTCACTGGGGGGAGACACCGATAAACTCATCTTT,CACDSLGGDTDKLIF
TRDD3,TRDV2,TRDJ1,NA,TGTGCCTGCAAATCTATGGGGGACGACACGACCGATAAACTCATCTTT,CACKSMGDDTTDKLIF
TRDD3,TRDV2,TRDJ3,large,TGTGCCTGTGACAGCTGGGGGAACGACCCCCGGGACACCCGACAGATGTTTTTC,CACDSWGNDPRDTRQMFF
TRDD3,TRDV2,TRDJ1,few,TGCGCCTGTGACACCGTGATAGGTCTGGGGGATACTTACCCCGATAAACTCATCTTT,CACDTVIGLGDTYPDKLIF
NA,TRDV2,TRDJ1,few,TGTGCCTGTGACATCTGGGGCCAAGGGATGTACACCGATAAACTCATCTTT,CACDIWGQGMYTDKLIF
NA,TRDV2,TRDJ1,large,TGTGCCTGTGACACCGTTGGGATTCAGTACACCGATAAACTCATCTTT,CACDTVGIQYTDKLIF
TRDD3,TRDV2,TRDJ3,few,TGTGCCTGTGACACCGGAGCTGGGGGATCCCCCTTAAGCTCCTGGGACACCCGACAGATGTTTTTC,CACDTGAGGSPLSSWDTRQMFF
TRDD3,TRDV2,TRDJ1,medium-sized,TGTGCCTGTGACACCGTGGGGCTATTGGGGGGATATAAATTGTACACCGATAAACTCATCTTT,CACDTVGLLGGYKLYTDKLIF
NA,TRDV2,TRDJ1,large,TGTGCCTGTGACGGCCCACTGGGAAAAAACACCGATAAACTCATCTTT,CACDGPLGKNTDKLIF
TRDD3,TRDV2,TRDJ1,many,TGTGCCTGTGACACCGTTCTGGGGGGGGATACTGTCCCCGATAAACTCATCTTT,CACDTVLGGDTVPDKLIF
NA,TRDV2,TRDJ1,large,TGTGCCTGTGACACCTTGGGACATAACACCGATAAACTCATCTTT,CACDTLGHNTDKLIF
TRDD3,TRDV2,TRDJ1,large,TGTGCCTGTGACACCCTGGGGGACAAGGGAGGACTCATCTTT,CACDTLGDKGGLIF
TRDD3,TRDV2,TRDJ1,medium-sized,TGTGCCTGTGACGAAGCCCCACTGGGGGATAGTGAGCTTTTGGGGACGACCGATAAACTCATCTTT,CACDEAPLGDSELLGTTDKLIF